Below are 18 T cell receptor beta chains sequenced from a single sample in a study of shared clonotypes between healthy human individuals. Selected positively for CCR7 and CD45RO-negative, naive CD8 cells excluded terminally differentiated effector memory CD45RA+ cells. Method: immunoSEQ multiplex PCR; TCRdb's copy keeps in-frame clones and lacks some. There are approximately 2,000,000 clones in the sample; roughly 93% occur only once, and roughly 1.7% lies in the top ten. Material: naive CD8+ T cells from PBMCs. These receptors originate from a man between 18 and 35 years old in good health. Some clones in this sample may be carry-over from other donors' samples.

The rearrangement joins TRBV19 to TRBJ2-7; the match to TRBD1 covers 9 bases. Germline CDR1 is LNHDA and CDR2 is SQIVND (reference sequence). The V and J ends lost 2 bases and 4 bases, in that order; junction bases with no gene match: 6. The CDR3 length is 15 residues. The CDR3 sequence is CASSISRDRVYEQYF. The DNA of the CDR3 is TGTGCCAGTAGTATATCCCGGGACAGGGTGTACGAGCAGTACTTC.

The CDR3 nucleotides read TGTGCCAGCACCTCATTGGTGGGGGGTGGCGAAAAACTGTTTTTT. Its protein product is CASTSLVGGGEKLFF. The chain couples TRBV2 to TRBJ1-4; tentatively, D is TRBD1 (5 bases). Trimming removed 7 bases at V and 8 bases at J, with 20 bases between. Germline CDR1 and CDR2: SNHLY and FYNNEI. This CDR3 contains 15 residues.

The CDR3 DNA follows: TGTGCCAGCAGCTTCTACCGGGATCCGGCCAAAAACATTCAGTACTTC. It specifies CASSFYRDPAKNIQYF. This chain uses TRBV7-8 with TRBJ2-4, with D possibly TRBD2 on 5 matching bases. Trimming removed 3 bases at V and 1 base at J, with 13 bases between. Germline CDR1 SGHVS, CDR2 FQNEAQ. The CDR3 extends over 16 amino acids.

Here the CDR3 DNA reads TGCGCCAGCAGCTTAGGCCACCGCGACAGTAGCAATCAGCCCCAGCATTTT. Its protein product is CASSLGHRDSSNQPQHF. The rearrangement joins TRBV5-1 to TRBJ1-5; a weak D match, TRBD1 (5 bases). Germline-derived CDR1 and CDR2 are SGHRS and YFSETQ. Trimming cost V 2 bases and J 0 bases, with 15 bases left between them. The CDR3 is made up of 17 amino acids.

With respect to this clone: Other DNA sequences within the sample encode an identical CDR3. The V and J genes are TRBV15 and TRBJ2-7; TRBD1 aligns across 10 bases. V shed 6 bases and J 4 bases; nucleotides not matched to a gene: 3. CDR3 length equals 13 residues. CDR1 and CDR2 (germline): LNHNV, YYDKDF (reference sequence). CDR3 region: CATSPGQGYEQYF. Here the CDR3 DNA reads TGTGCCACCAGTCCGGGACAGGGGTACGAGCAGTACTTC.

V gene TRBV4-1 combines with J gene TRBJ2-7, with 8 positions matching TRBD2. V lost 0 bases and J lost 1; bases outside the gene matches: 11. This CDR3 spans 18 amino acids. The germline gives CDR1 MGHRA, CDR2 YSYEKL. The DNA for the CDR3 is TGCGCCAGCAGCCAAGACCCCCCCGGGAGGGCCGGTTCCTACGAGCAGTACTTC. Protein product: CASSQDPPGRAGSYEQYF.

The gene calls are TRBV18 and TRBJ2-5; D is perhaps TRBD2 (5 bases). The V end lost 5 bases, the J end lost 5 bases, and 12 bases lay between the germline ends. CDR3 size: 13 residues. Germline V gives CDR1 KGHSH, CDR2 LQKENI. CDR3 DNA sequence: TGTGCCAGCTCAACATATGCTAGCGAGACCCAGTACTTC. It translates to CASSTYASETQYF.

A single count supports this clone. V is TRBV19 and J is TRBJ2-1; D perhaps matches TRBD2 (6 bases). V was shortened by 0 bases and J by 9 bases, with 15 bases between the two germline ends. Germline V gene sequence: CDR1 LNHDA, CDR2 SQIVND (reference sequence). The CDR3 is 15 residues long. The CDR3 loop is CASSIDRRKEGEQFF. The CDR3 DNA is TGTGCCAGTAGTATAGATCGTAGGAAGGAGGGTGAGCAGTTCTTC.

J is TRBJ2-7 and V is TRBV2; TRBD2 aligns across 8 bases. Germline-derived CDR1 and CDR2 are SNHLY and FYNNEI. The V gene end was trimmed by 6 bases and the J gene end by 3 bases; junction bases not matched to a gene: 19. This CDR3 has 18 residues. In nucleotides, the CDR3 is TGTGCCAGCAGCGAGGGATGGGGTCGGCGAAGCGGGAGCTACGAGCAGTACTTC. Protein: CASSEGWGRRSGSYEQYF.

The chain is built from TRBV7-8 and TRBJ1-4, with 7 bases that match TRBD1. There are 17 residues in the CDR3. CDR1 is SGHVS, CDR2 FQNEAQ, per germline. Germline trimming cut 5 bases from V and 4 bases from J; bases unmatched to any gene: 13. The CDR3 region is CASSPRQGWGINEKLFF. The CDR3, as DNA: TGTGCCAGCAGCCCTAGACAGGGATGGGGTATTAATGAAAAACTGTTTTTT.

The chain carries TRBV5-1 and TRBJ2-2; D not resolved. The V end was cut by 1 base, the J end by 4 bases, with 5 bases between. This CDR3 spans 13 amino acids. Germline assignment: CDR1 SGHRS and CDR2 YFSETQ. CDR3 bases: TGCGCCAGCAGCTTGTTTGTCACCGGGGAGCTGTTTTTT. Translation gives CASSLFVTGELFF.

A word on this clone: The identical CDR3 is also encoded by other nucleotide sequences in the sample. The chain has TRBV28 and TRBJ1-2; D remains unclear. V lost 4 bases and J 2 bases, leaving 5 bases between the germline ends. The germline gives CDR1 MDHEN, CDR2 SYDVKM. This CDR3 has 12 residues. The CDR3 DNA follows: TGTGCCAGCAGTTGGGCCAACTATGGCTACACCTTC. Protein sequence: CASSWANYGYTF.

V is TRBV6-6 and J is TRBJ1-2; 7 bases fit TRBD1. CDR3 length: 14 residues. Losses at the gene ends were 6 bases for V and 6 bases for J; bases not matched to a gene: 10. Germline V lookup: CDR1 MNHNY, CDR2 SVGAGI (reference sequence). The CDR3 here is CASSLIDRADGYTF. CDR3 coding DNA: TGTGCCAGCAGCCTCATCGACAGGGCGGATGGCTACACCTTC.

Comments on this clone: This sample includes further DNA sequences coding for the same CDR3. The chain employs TRBV5-6 and TRBJ2-7, with a weak D call TRBD1 (5 bases). CDR1 is SGHDT and CDR2 is YYEEEE in the germline V gene. With 5 bases removed from V and 4 bases from J, the gap between germline ends came to 7 bases. The length of the CDR3 is 11 residues. CDR3 in DNA: TGTGCCAGCAGTCAGGGTTACGAGCAGTACTTC. Translated: CASSQGYEQYF. Combining the CDR3 with reference TRBV5-6 and TRBJ2-7 gives the whole variable domain DAGVTQSPTHLIKTRGQQVTLRCSPKSGHDTVSWYQQALGQGPQFIFQYYEEEERQRGNFPDRFSGHQFPNYSSELNVNALLLGDSALYLCASSQGYEQYFGPGTRLTVT.

V gene TRBV6-5 combines with J gene TRBJ1-2; the D is unclear. This CDR3 has 15 residues. The V end lost 0 bases, the J end lost 6 bases, and 14 bases lay between the germline ends. CDR1 MNHEY and CDR2 SVGAGI come from the germline V gene. As DNA, the CDR3 is TGTGCCAGCAGTTACTCTCGGGGTGGTGGAGATGGCTACACCTTC. Its protein product is CASSYSRGGGDGYTF.

The rearrangement links TRBV9 to TRBJ1-3; 7 bases are shared with TRBD1. The CDR3 length is 16 residues. Germline CDR1 is SGDLS and CDR2 is YYNGEE. V lost 1 base, J lost 3 bases, and 7 bases stayed unmatched. CDR3 in DNA: TGTGCCAGCAGCGTATGGTCTCAGGGGGTTGGAAACACCATATATTTT. Translation gives CASSVWSQGVGNTIYF.

V and J are TRBV7-8 and TRBJ1-2, with 9 bases matching TRBD1. This CDR3 comprises 16 residues. Germline loops: CDR1 SGHVS, CDR2 FQNEAQ. V was pared by 2 bases and J by 4 bases, with 8 bases of the junction left unmatched. CDR3 amino acids: CASSLSARQGGYGYTF. In DNA form, the CDR3 reads TGTGCCAGCAGCTTATCAGCAAGACAGGGGGGCTATGGCTACACCTTC.

This chain connects TRBV4-1 to TRBJ2-3; D uncertain. The germline gives CDR1 MGHRA, CDR2 YSYEKL. This CDR3 has 14 residues. V was cut by 1 base and J by 5 bases, with 10 bases left in between. CDR3 DNA: TGCGCCAGCAGCCAAGCCGGAGACGTAGATACGCAGTATTTT. Translated, it gives CASSQAGDVDTQYF.